These 26 T cell receptor beta chains share one sample of origin, sequenced in a study of PD-1 blockade in mismatch repair-deficient tumors. The protocol was immunoSEQ multiplex PCR, while the TCRdb copy is restricted to in-frame clones and leaves out a portion. The profile shows about 110,000 clones, roughly 80% of them singletons. The source material was peripheral blood, sampled approximately 64 weeks after starting pembrolizumab. The receptors originated from an adult with mismatch repair-deficient cancer.

This clone came up a few times. The rearrangement links TRBV6-1 to TRBJ1-1, with D possibly being TRBD1 (6 bases). Germline-derived CDR1 and CDR2 are MNHNS and SASEGT. V was trimmed by 1 base and J by 4 bases, leaving 13 bases between them. The CDR3 runs 15 residues. The CDR3 nucleotides read TGTGCCAGCAGTGAAGTGAGGGGGATAGGCACTGAAGCTTTCTTT. It codes for CASSEVRGIGTEAFF.

The chain carries TRBV29-1 and TRBJ2-2, with D perhaps TRBD2 (6 bases). Germline lookup yields CDR1 SQVTM and CDR2 ANQGSEA. The CDR3 is 14 amino acids. Trimming left V 6 bases short and J 7 bases short, with 18 bases between. DNA of the CDR3: TGCAGCGTACGCCTGGAGGGGATTGTCGGGGAGCTGTTTTTT. This gives the protein CSVRLEGIVGELFF.

The table lists this clone with a few counts. The chain uses TRBV6-1 and TRBJ2-4; 8 bases are a match to TRBD1. The CDR3 spans 14 residues. After removal of 7 bases from V and 3 bases from J, the junction contained 5 bases not matched to a gene. Looked up from germline, CDR1 is MNHNS and CDR2 is SASEGT. For the CDR3, the DNA is TGTGCCAGCACGAAACAGGGGGACAAAAACATTCAGTACTTC. This translates into CASTKQGDKNIQYF.

The rearrangement links TRBV18 to TRBJ1-1; D not resolved. This CDR3 contains 14 residues. The germline gives CDR1 KGHSH, CDR2 LQKENI. With 3 bases removed from V and 1 base from J, the gap between germline ends came to 9 bases. The CDR3 sequence is CASSPGRQNTEAFF. The CDR3 region has the DNA TGTGCCAGCTCACCGGGGAGACAGAACACTGAAGCTTTCTTT.

This clone came up once. J is TRBJ2-5 and V is TRBV6-5; no clear D. The ends were cut back, 7 bases at V and 7 bases at J, with 22 bases in the middle. There are 15 residues in the CDR3. Germline loops: CDR1 MNHEY, CDR2 SVGAGI. The CDR3 reads CASNPFRSLETTQYF. In DNA form, the CDR3 reads TGTGCCAGCAACCCTTTCCGCTCGTTGGAAACGACCCAGTACTTC.

The chain recombines TRBV7-9 with TRBJ1-2, with D hard to call. The germline CDR1 and CDR2 sequences are SEHNR and FQNEAQ (reference sequence). The CDR3 extends over 14 amino acids. Trimming left V 2 bases short and J 4 bases short, with 11 bases between. CDR3 sequence (DNA): TGTGCCAGCAGCTTAATTCTTCGGAGCTATGGCTACACCTTC. It codes for CASSLILRSYGYTF. Full variable domain (outside the CDR3, taken from reference TRBV7-9 and TRBJ1-2): DTGVSQNPRHKITKRGQNVTFRCDPISEHNRLYWYRQTLGQGPEFLTYFQNEAQLEKSRLLSDRFSAERPKGSFSTLEIQRTEQGDSAMYLCASSLILRSYGYTFGSGTRLTVV.

The table lists this clone with a few counts. The V and J genes are TRBV6-1 and TRBJ2-1, with TRBD2 matching 10 bases. CDR3 length: 15 amino acids. CDR1 and CDR2 from the germline V gene are MNHNS and SASEGT. V shed 8 bases, J shed 4 bases, and the junction held 8 bases outside the gene matches. The CDR3 DNA is TGTGCCAGCTCGTCCCTAGCGGGAGTGTACAATGAGCAGTTCTTC. Its protein is CASSSLAGVYNEQFF.

V and J are TRBV30 and TRBJ2-5; TRBD2 might be the D (6 bases). The CDR3 sequence is 15 residues long. Germline-derived CDR1 and CDR2 are GTSNPN and SVGIG (reference sequence). Trimming took 0 bases from V and 1 from J, leaving 12 bases between them. Here the CDR3 DNA reads TGTGCCTGGAGTGTGGTTCACGGGGGCCAAGAGACCCAGTACTTC. This codes for CAWSVVHGGQETQYF. Complete variable domain (other parts from reference TRBV30 and TRBJ2-5): SQTIHQWPATLVQPVGSPLSLECTVEGTSNPNLYWYRQAAGRGLQLLFYSVGIGQISSEVPQNLSASRPQDRQFILSSKKLLLSDSGFYLCAWSVVHGGQETQYFGPGTRLLVL.

V usage is TRBV29-1 and J usage is TRBJ1-1, with TRBD1 identical over 7 bases. Trimming removed 6 bases from V and 1 base from J; junction bases left unmatched: 5. This CDR3 comprises 13 residues. Germline values: CDR1 SQVTM, CDR2 ANQGSEA. The CDR3 loop is CSVGTGANTEAFF. The DNA for the CDR3 is TGCAGCGTCGGTACAGGGGCGAACACTGAAGCTTTCTTT.

V usage is TRBV28 and J usage is TRBJ2-2, with a tentative D call TRBD2 (5 bases). The CDR3 has 15 amino acids. The germline gives CDR1 MDHEN, CDR2 SYDVKM. Trimming took 4 bases from V and 3 from J, leaving 12 bases between them. CDR3 region: CASSSLDSDTGELFF. The DNA of the CDR3 is TGTGCCAGCAGTTCATTGGACTCCGACACCGGGGAGCTGTTTTTT.

V and J are TRBV13 and TRBJ2-7, with a tentative D call TRBD2 (5 bases). CDR1 is PRHDT and CDR2 is FYEKMQ in the germline V gene (reference sequence). This CDR3 comprises 15 residues. Trimming removed 0 bases from V and 4 bases from J, with 13 bases in between. CDR3 protein: CASSLGLGDRYEQYF. The CDR3 coding sequence is TGTGCCAGCAGCTTAGGCCTGGGAGATCGGTACGAGCAGTACTTC.

The chain is built from TRBV5-6 and TRBJ1-3, with 9 bases identical to TRBD1. Germline CDR1 and CDR2: SGHDT and YYEEEE. The J segment lost 2 bases and the V segment lost 2 bases, leaving 5 bases of the junction unmatched. This CDR3 has 16 amino acids. CDR3 sequence: CASSLPTGGPGNTIYF. The CDR3, as DNA: TGTGCCAGCAGCTTACCCACAGGGGGCCCTGGAAACACCATATATTTT.

The chain recombines TRBV5-1 with TRBJ1-4; D gene unclear. CDR1 and CDR2 from the germline V gene are SGHRS and YFSETQ. With 5 bases removed from V and 7 bases from J, the gap between germline ends came to 21 bases. CDR3 length: 16 residues. The CDR3 sequence: CASRLPASGVSEKLFF. CDR3 coding DNA: TGCGCCAGCAGACTGCCGGCGAGTGGCGTTAGTGAAAAACTGTTTTTT.

V usage is TRBV7-3 and J usage is TRBJ2-2, with D possibly matching TRBD1 (6 bases). Germline values: CDR1 SGHTA, CDR2 FQGTGA. The germline V and J ends were trimmed by 7 bases and 3 bases, with 15 bases remaining between them. The CDR3 is 15 amino acids. CDR3 in DNA: TGTGCCAGCAACTTTGGGGGCACGGACACCGGGGAGCTGTTTTTT. Amino acid sequence: CASNFGGTDTGELFF.

The rearrangement uses TRBV19 and TRBJ2-1, with 9 bases fitting TRBD2. Per germline, CDR1 LNHDA and CDR2 SQIVND (reference sequence). V was clipped by 6 bases and J by 9 bases; unmatched bases: 6. This CDR3 spans 13 amino acids. CDR3 sequence: CASSLAGVSEQFF. The CDR3 DNA reads TGTGCCAGTAGCTTAGCGGGAGTGAGTGAGCAGTTCTTC.

The chain uses TRBV7-3 and TRBJ2-3; no clear D gene. The germline gives CDR1 SGHTA, CDR2 FQGTGA. CDR3 size: 13 residues. V was pared by 3 bases and J by 2 bases, with 6 bases between. CDR3 in amino acids: CASSFSPTDTQYF. CDR3 bases: TGTGCCAGCAGCTTCAGCCCCACAGATACGCAGTATTTT. Variable domain in full (rest from reference TRBV7-3 and TRBJ2-3): GAGVSQTPSNKVTEKGKYVELRCDPISGHTALYWYRQSLGQGPEFLIYFQGTGAADDSGLPNDRFFAVRPEGSVSTLKIQRTERGDSAVYLCASSFSPTDTQYFGPGTRLTVL.

This clone was picked up one time. This chain connects TRBV19 to TRBJ2-1; no reliable D call. CDR3 size: 16 residues. Per the germline V gene, CDR1 is LNHDA and CDR2 is SQIVND (reference sequence). Trimming took 1 base from V and 3 from J, leaving 13 bases between them. The CDR3 DNA follows: TGTGCCAGTAGTATAGCCCTGGTGACCGGCTACAATGAGCAGTTCTTC. Amino acid sequence: CASSIALVTGYNEQFF.

The chain uses TRBV2 and TRBJ2-7; TRBD1 matches at 8 bases. Looked up from germline, CDR1 is SNHLY and CDR2 is FYNNEI. This CDR3 has 15 amino acids. With V trimmed by 6 bases and J by 5 bases, 12 bases remained unmatched. DNA for the CDR3: TGTGCCAGCAGACTTCGGACAGGGCCAGAGGACGAGCAGTACTTC. Protein: CASRLRTGPEDEQYF. The variable domain in full, with the rest retrieved from reference TRBV2 and TRBJ2-7, is EPEVTQTPSHQVTQMGQEVILRCVPISNHLYFYWYRQILGQKVEFLVSFYNNEISEKSEIFDDQFSVERPDGSNFTLKIRSTKLEDSAMYFCASRLRTGPEDEQYFGPGTRLTVT.

This clone has just one count. The V and J genes are TRBV2 and TRBJ2-2; 11 nucleotides match TRBD2. CDR1 and CDR2 from the germline V gene are SNHLY and FYNNEI. J was trimmed by 0 bases and V by 5 bases; bases with no gene match: 5. The CDR3 loop spans 17 amino acids. CDR3 region: CASSPPGLAANTGELFF. The CDR3 nucleotides are TGTGCCAGCAGTCCTCCGGGACTAGCGGCGAACACCGGGGAGCTGTTTTTT.

The chain couples TRBV7-9 to TRBJ2-7; TRBD2 matches 11 bases. After removal of 4 bases from V and 6 bases from J, the junction contained 8 bases not matched to a gene. In germline, CDR1 is SEHNR, CDR2 FQNEAQ (reference sequence). The CDR3 has 15 residues. CDR3 DNA sequence: TGTGCCAGCAGCTCGACAGGACTAGCGGGTAGCGAGCAGTACTTC. Its translation: CASSSTGLAGSEQYF.

The chain recombines TRBV6-5 with TRBJ1-5, with no clear D. The V gene's germline CDR1 is MNHEY and CDR2 SVGAGI. The length of the CDR3 is 13 residues. The germline V and J ends were trimmed by 3 bases and 5 bases, with 8 bases remaining between them. CDR3 DNA sequence: TGTGCCAGCAGTTATGGGATTGATCAGCCCCAGCATTTT. Protein: CASSYGIDQPQHF.

The CDR3 loop reads CSVESGPPYEQYF. CDR3 sequence (DNA): TGCAGCGTTGAGAGCGGCCCACCCTACGAGCAGTACTTC. The genes are TRBV29-1 and TRBJ2-7; TRBD2 is a possible D gene (5 bases). V was clipped by 3 bases and J by 2 bases, with 11 bases between them. Germline CDR1 and CDR2: SQVTM and ANQGSEA. This CDR3 spans 13 amino acids.

This sequence joins TRBV5-8 and TRBJ1-5; TRBD1 might be the D (5 bases). This CDR3 is 13 amino acids long. The V end lost 7 bases, the J end lost 7 bases, and 15 bases lay between the germline ends. The germline CDR1 and CDR2 sequences are SGHTS and YDEGEE. CDR3 sequence reads: CASFGGTEQPQHF. CDR3 bases: TGTGCCAGCTTCGGAGGGACCGAGCAGCCCCAGCATTTT.

This clone came up a few times. The chain employs TRBV7-2 and TRBJ2-7, with a possible D match to TRBD1 (6 bases). Germline V gives CDR1 SGHTA, CDR2 FQGNSA. Trimming took 4 bases from V and 0 from J, leaving 10 bases between them. The CDR3 covers 14 residues. The CDR3 coding sequence is TGTGCCAGCAGCTACAGGGAGAGCTCCTACGAGCAGTACTTC. It codes for CASSYRESSYEQYF.

The rearrangement joins TRBV19 to TRBJ2-1; 7 bases are a match to TRBD1. CDR1 is LNHDA, CDR2 SQIVND, per germline (reference sequence). The CDR3 spans 16 residues. The J segment lost 0 bases and the V segment lost 5 bases, leaving 7 bases of the junction unmatched. CDR3 region: CASSSRGGVSYNEQFF. DNA of the CDR3: TGTGCCAGTAGTTCCCGAGGGGGCGTCTCCTACAATGAGCAGTTCTTC. The full variable domain, in which reference TRBV19 and TRBJ2-1 provide the parts outside the CDR3, is DGGITQSPKYLFRKEGQNVTLSCEQNLNHDAMYWYRQDPGQGLRLIYYSQIVNDFQKGDIAEGYSVSREKKESFPLTVTSAQKNPTAFYLCASSSRGGVSYNEQFFGPGTRLTVL.

The rearrangement uses TRBV6-5 and TRBJ2-1; no reliable D call. CDR1 and CDR2 (germline): MNHEY, SVGAGI. Trimming shortened V by 7 bases and J by 0 bases, and 7 bases separated the two germline ends. This CDR3 is built from 13 residues. This CDR3 reads CASTRSSYNEQFF. Written as DNA, the CDR3 is TGTGCCAGCACCAGGAGCTCCTACAATGAGCAGTTCTTC.